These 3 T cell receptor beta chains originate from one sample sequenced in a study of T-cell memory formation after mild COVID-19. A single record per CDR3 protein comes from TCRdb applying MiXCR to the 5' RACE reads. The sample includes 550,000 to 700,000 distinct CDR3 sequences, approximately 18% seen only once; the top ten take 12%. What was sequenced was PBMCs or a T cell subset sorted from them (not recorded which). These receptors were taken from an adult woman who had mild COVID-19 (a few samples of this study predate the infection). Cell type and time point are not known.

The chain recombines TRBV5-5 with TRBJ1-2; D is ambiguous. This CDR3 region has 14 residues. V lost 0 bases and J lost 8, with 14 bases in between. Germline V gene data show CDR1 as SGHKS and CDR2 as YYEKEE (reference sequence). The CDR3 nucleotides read TGTGCCAGCAGCTTGGACGTTTTTATCTGGGGCTACACCTTC. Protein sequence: CASSLDVFIWGYTF.

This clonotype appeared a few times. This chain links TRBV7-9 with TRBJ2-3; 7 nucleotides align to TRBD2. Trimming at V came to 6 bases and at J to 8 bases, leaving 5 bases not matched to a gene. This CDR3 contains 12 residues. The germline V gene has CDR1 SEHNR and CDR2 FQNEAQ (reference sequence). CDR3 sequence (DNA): TGTGCCAGCAGACGGGAGGAGGGTACGCAGTATTTT. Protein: CASRREEGTQYF.

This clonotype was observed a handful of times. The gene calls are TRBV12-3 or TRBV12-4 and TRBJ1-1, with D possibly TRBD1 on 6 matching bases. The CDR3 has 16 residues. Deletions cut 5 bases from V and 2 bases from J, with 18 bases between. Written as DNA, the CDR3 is TGTGCCAGCAGTGGCCCAGGGGTTGCTATCAACACTGAAGCTTTCTTT. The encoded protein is CASSGPGVAINTEAFF.